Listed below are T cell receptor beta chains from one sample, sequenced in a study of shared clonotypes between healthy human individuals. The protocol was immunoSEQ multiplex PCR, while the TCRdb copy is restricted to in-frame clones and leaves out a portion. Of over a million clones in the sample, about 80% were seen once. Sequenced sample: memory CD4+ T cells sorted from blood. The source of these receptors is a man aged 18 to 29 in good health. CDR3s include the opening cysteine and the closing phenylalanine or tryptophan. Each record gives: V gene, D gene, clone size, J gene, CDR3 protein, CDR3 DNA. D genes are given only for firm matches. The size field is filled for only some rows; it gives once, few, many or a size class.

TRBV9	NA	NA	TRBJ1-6	CASSVAGRAYNSPLHF	TGTGCCAGCAGCGTAGCTGGCAGGGCCTATAATTCACCCCTCCACTTT
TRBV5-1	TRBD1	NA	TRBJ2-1	CASSPGQGPINEQFF	TGCGCCAGCAGCCCGGGACAGGGTCCCATCAATGAGCAGTTCTTC
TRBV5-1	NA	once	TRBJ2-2	CASTLEGRNTGELFF	TGCGCCAGCACCCTGGAGGGTAGGAACACCGGGGAGCTGTTTTTT
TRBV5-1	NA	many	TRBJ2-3	CASSLSGGAGTDTQYF	TGCGCCAGCAGCTTGTCCGGGGGCGCGGGCACAGATACGCAGTATTTT
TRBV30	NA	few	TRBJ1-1	CAWSDGNTEAFF	TGTGCCTGGAGTGACGGGAACACTGAAGCTTTCTTT
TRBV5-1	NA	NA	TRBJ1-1	CASSLIPGAGTEAFF	TGCGCCAGCAGCTTGATACCAGGGGCAGGTACTGAAGCTTTCTTT
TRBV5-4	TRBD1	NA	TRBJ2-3	CASSLGQGQDTQYF	TGTGCCAGCAGCTTGGGACAGGGGCAGGATACGCAGTATTTT
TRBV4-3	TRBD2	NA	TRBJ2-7	CASSQDLMGGYEQYF	TGCGCCAGCAGCCAAGACCTCATGGGAGGGTACGAGCAGTACTTC
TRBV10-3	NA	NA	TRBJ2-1	CAISELGDEQFF	TGTGCCATCAGTGAGTTGGGAGACGAGCAGTTCTTC
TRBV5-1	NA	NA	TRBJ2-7	CASSYGPSYEQYF	TGCGCCAGCAGCTATGGCCCATCCTACGAGCAGTACTTC
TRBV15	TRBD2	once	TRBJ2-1	CATSTYPGLAGPEQFF	TGTGCCACCAGCACCTACCCGGGACTAGCGGGACCTGAGCAGTTCTTC
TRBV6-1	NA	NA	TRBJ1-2	CASSEQGLSSGYTF	TGTGCCAGCAGTGAGCAGGGGTTATCCTCCGGCTACACCTTC
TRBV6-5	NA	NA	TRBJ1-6	CASRNRGNSPLHF	TGTGCCAGCAGGAACCGGGGAAATTCACCCCTCCACTTT
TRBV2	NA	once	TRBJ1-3	CASTGSSGNTIYF	TGTGCCAGCACCGGTAGCTCTGGAAACACCATATATTTT